The next 26 T cell receptor beta chains were all read from a single sample in a study of blood T cell repertoires in COVID-19. Profiled with immunoSEQ multiplex PCR; TCRdb holds only in-frame clones, not every one. The data contain about 120,000 clones, 78% of them seen just once; the ten biggest clones take up 2.3%. The sequencing input was peripheral blood. These receptor sequences come from a man in his sixties or seventies with acute or convalescent COVID-19.

The V and J genes are TRBV5-4 and TRBJ1-2; D not certain. Trimming cost V 5 bases and J 1 base, with 15 bases left between them. The CDR3 loop spans 15 amino acids. Germline CDR1 SGHNT, CDR2 YYREEE (reference sequence). The CDR3 nucleotides are TGTGCCAGCAGGTCCCACACCCGCTTTAACTATGGCTACACCTTC. Translated: CASRSHTRFNYGYTF.

This clone was counted between two and nine times. The rearrangement joins TRBV19 to TRBJ1-5, with D hard to call. Germline lookup yields CDR1 LNHDA and CDR2 SQIVND (reference sequence). Trimming cost V 5 bases and J 0 bases, with 8 bases left between them. The CDR3 is 14 residues long. The DNA of the CDR3 is TGTGCCAGTAGTTCGGTTAATAGCAATCAGCCCCAGCATTTT. This codes for CASSSVNSNQPQHF.

This clone came up a few times. V is TRBV3-1 (or the pseudogene TRBV3-2) and J is TRBJ1-5; D ambiguous. Germline CDR1 reads LGHDT; CDR2 reads YNNKEL (reference sequence). V was shortened by 4 bases and J by 2 bases, with 9 bases between the two germline ends. The CDR3 spans 14 residues. The CDR3 coding sequence is TGTGCCAGCAGCCCAGGTCATGGCAATCAGCCCCAGCATTTT. Encoded protein: CASSPGHGNQPQHF.

This chain joins TRBV5-6 and TRBJ1-1, with TRBD1 as a possible D gene (6 bases). The CDR3 is 14 residues long. Germline V gives CDR1 SGHDT, CDR2 YYEEEE. The germline V and J ends were trimmed by 5 bases and 8 bases, with 19 bases remaining between them. CDR3 sequence reads: CASSSRPPTGEAFF. The CDR3, as DNA: TGTGCCAGCAGTTCCCGCCCCCCGACAGGAGAAGCTTTCTTT.

This clone has just a few counts. This chain uses TRBV14 with TRBJ1-5, with D tentatively TRBD1 (6 bases). The CDR3 totals 13 residues. The V gene lost 4 bases and the J gene lost 5 bases, with 9 bases spanning the gap. The germline CDR1 and CDR2 sequences are SGHDN and FVKESK. Here the CDR3 reads CASSPDRYQPQHF. CDR3 DNA sequence: TGTGCCAGCAGCCCAGACAGGTATCAGCCCCAGCATTTT.

In this sample, this clone turned up once. The chain links TRBV18 to TRBJ2-3; TRBD2 matches at 8 bases. Germline V gives CDR1 KGHSH, CDR2 LQKENI. This CDR3 has 17 amino acids. Trimming took 6 bases from V and 2 from J; bases not matched to a gene: 13. CDR3 bases: TGTGCCAGCTCGACCCGCGGGGGGCCCGAGAACACAGATACGCAGTATTTT. Its translation: CASSTRGGPENTDTQYF.

V usage is TRBV10-3 and J usage is TRBJ1-1, with D unresolved. The length of the CDR3 is 15 residues. The germline gives CDR1 ENHRY, CDR2 SYGVKD. V was pared by 6 bases and J by 11 bases, with 25 bases between. CDR3 loop: CAIRLLGGGFLCAFF. For the CDR3, the DNA is TGTGCCATCAGGCTTTTAGGAGGCGGGTTTCTTTGTGCTTTCTTT.

The chain has TRBV19 and TRBJ2-5; 7 positions agree with TRBD1. After removal of 5 bases from V and 5 bases from J, the junction contained 2 bases not matched to a gene. Germline V gives CDR1 LNHDA, CDR2 SQIVND (reference sequence). The CDR3 sequence is 12 residues long. CDR3 coding DNA: TGTGCCAGTAGTCCGACAGGGGAGACCCAGTACTTC. This sequence encodes CASSPTGETQYF.

This sequence joins TRBV19 and TRBJ2-3; 7 bases fit TRBD2. Trimming cost V 2 bases and J 5 bases; bases outside gene matches: 4. The CDR3 loop spans 14 amino acids. CDR1 and CDR2 (germline): LNHDA, SQIVND (reference sequence). The DNA for the CDR3 is TGTGCCAGTAGTATACCCAGGGAGGGAGATACGCAGTATTTT. It specifies CASSIPREGDTQYF.

The V and J genes are TRBV28 and TRBJ2-1; possibly TRBD2 for D (6 bases). This CDR3 is built from 13 residues. V was cut by 8 bases and J by 3 bases, with 11 bases left in between. CDR1 and CDR2 from the germline V gene are MDHEN and SYDVKM. The DNA of the CDR3 is TGTGCCAGCTGGGCGGGACTCTACAATGAGCAGTTCTTC. Protein: CASWAGLYNEQFF.

This clone was seen just once. The chain couples TRBV12-5 to TRBJ1-1, with D unclear. Trimming pared 1 base from V and 4 bases from J, leaving 13 bases between. The CDR3 covers 15 residues. CDR1 is LGHNT, CDR2 FRNRAP, per germline. As DNA, the CDR3 is TGTGCTAGTGGTTTGGGAGAGGGAGAGGGCACTGAAGCTTTCTTT. Its translation: CASGLGEGEGTEAFF.

V is TRBV19 and J is TRBJ1-1; a weak D match, TRBD1 (6 bases). Trimming stripped 5 bases from V and 2 bases from J, with 12 bases between. The CDR3 loop spans 14 amino acids. Germline CDR1 is LNHDA and CDR2 is SQIVND (reference sequence). Here the CDR3 reads CASSQTGTNTEAFF. The CDR3 nucleotides read TGTGCCAGTAGTCAGACCGGGACAAACACTGAAGCTTTCTTT.

The chain couples TRBV19 to TRBJ1-1, with 8 bases that match TRBD1. The CDR3 extends over 15 amino acids. Germline V gene lookup returns CDR1 LNHDA and CDR2 SQIVND (reference sequence). With 7 bases clipped from V and 5 bases from J, the junction kept 12 bases outside the gene matches. The CDR3 nucleotides read TGTGCCAGTAAGGAGGGCAGGGGGCGGGGGACTGAAGCTTTCTTT. It is translated as CASKEGRGRGTEAFF.

This chain links TRBV7-2 with TRBJ1-6; no definite D call. V shed 5 bases and J shed 0 bases, with 5 bases lying between them. CDR1 and CDR2 (germline): SGHTA, FQGNSA. The CDR3 extends over 14 amino acids. CDR3 nucleotides: TGTGCCAGCAGCCCTAGCTCCTATAATTCACCCCTCCACTTT. Protein product: CASSPSSYNSPLHF.

This chain uses TRBV24-1 with TRBJ1-4, with D hard to call. The CDR3 spans 13 residues. V was cut by 9 bases and J by 3 bases, with 10 bases left in between. Per germline, CDR1 KGHDR and CDR2 SFDVKD. The CDR3 DNA follows: TGTGCCACCGTCCCGGGGTCTAATGAAAAACTGTTTTTT. It encodes CATVPGSNEKLFF.

The chain uses TRBV19 and TRBJ1-1; D not certain. Germline loops: CDR1 LNHDA, CDR2 SQIVND (reference sequence). This CDR3 contains 14 residues. The V gene lost 1 base and the J gene lost 1 base, with 7 bases spanning the gap. CDR3 bases: TGTGCCAGTAGTATAGTACCAGGGAACACTGAAGCTTTCTTT. Translation: CASSIVPGNTEAFF.

The chain uses TRBV29-1 and TRBJ1-2; 10 bases match TRBD1. CDR1 and CDR2 from the germline V gene are SQVTM and ANQGSEA. This CDR3 is 15 amino acids long. Trimming cost V 5 bases and J 1 base; bases outside gene matches: 7. The CDR3 region is CSVTGTGVLNYGYTF. The DNA of the CDR3 is TGCAGCGTTACCGGGACAGGGGTTCTTAACTATGGCTACACCTTC. Variable domain in full (rest from reference TRBV29-1 and TRBJ1-2): SAVISQKPSRDICQRGTSLTIQCQVDSQVTMMFWYRQQPGQSLTLIATANQGSEATYESGFVIDKFPISRPNLTFSTLTVSNMSPEDSSIYLCSVTGTGVLNYGYTFGSGTRLTVV.

This clone appeared once. The J gene is TRBJ1-6, the V gene TRBV7-6, with TRBD1 matching over 8 bases. The germline gives CDR1 SGHVS, CDR2 FNYEAQ. Trimming removed 4 bases from V and 9 bases from J; junction bases left unmatched: 5. CDR3 size: 14 residues. In DNA form, the CDR3 reads TGTGCCAGCAGCTCCTCAGGGGGCGTTTCACCCCTCCACTTT. It encodes CASSSSGGVSPLHF.

CDR3 sequence reads: CASSVTGNYGYTF. For the CDR3, the DNA is TGTGCCAGCAGCGTGACAGGCAACTATGGCTACACCTTC. J is TRBJ1-2 and V is TRBV9, with D maybe TRBD1 (6 bases). The V end was cut by 2 bases, the J end by 2 bases, with 7 bases between. In germline, CDR1 is SGDLS, CDR2 YYNGEE. This CDR3 has 13 residues.

The chain links TRBV9 to TRBJ2-3, with a weak D call TRBD1 (6 bases). This CDR3 region has 15 residues. In germline, CDR1 is SGDLS, CDR2 YYNGEE. Trimming left V 3 bases short and J 1 base short, with 12 bases between. CDR3 amino acids: CASSGRDIRTDTQYF. The DNA for the CDR3 is TGTGCCAGCAGCGGCCGGGACATTCGCACAGATACGCAGTATTTT.

The chain uses TRBV6-5 and TRBJ1-5; D remains ambiguous. Trimming stripped 7 bases from V and 6 bases from J, with 13 bases between. Per germline, CDR1 MNHEY and CDR2 SVGAGI. CDR3 length equals 13 residues. The CDR3 here is CASTRGLGQPQHF. For the CDR3, the DNA is TGTGCCAGCACTCGGGGTCTCGGTCAGCCCCAGCATTTT.

The chain carries TRBV7-8 and TRBJ1-5; D is possibly TRBD1 (6 bases). V dropped 4 bases and J dropped 6 bases, with 16 bases sitting between them. The CDR3 has 15 residues. Germline V lookup: CDR1 SGHVS, CDR2 FQNEAQ. This CDR3 is CASSSTEQGGQPQHF. The CDR3 DNA is TGTGCCAGCAGCTCTACGGAGCAAGGGGGTCAGCCCCAGCATTTT.

This clone was recorded a few times. The chain combines TRBV6-2 or TRBV6-3 with TRBJ2-2; 7 nucleotides match TRBD1. The CDR3 totals 13 residues. With V trimmed by 5 bases and J by 7 bases, 4 bases remained unmatched. Germline V gives CDR1 MNHEY, CDR2 SVGEGT. The CDR3 DNA reads TGTGCCAGCAGTACTCAGGGGGACGGGGAGCTGTTTTTT. Amino acids: CASSTQGDGELFF.

The chain is built from TRBV11-3 and TRBJ2-5; 7 nucleotides match TRBD1. Per the germline V gene, CDR1 is SGHNT and CDR2 is YENEEA. V lost 4 bases and J lost 2; bases outside the gene matches: 4. CDR3 size: 14 residues. The CDR3 here is CASSSGTAQETQYF. The CDR3 DNA follows: TGTGCCAGCAGCTCTGGGACAGCTCAAGAGACCCAGTACTTC.

The chain joins TRBV6-5 to TRBJ2-7; 9 nucleotides align to TRBD2. Germline CDR1 is MNHEY and CDR2 is SVGAGI. The CDR3 runs to 13 residues. V was clipped by 6 bases and J by 3 bases; unmatched bases: 3. CDR3: CASSLAGLYEQYF. CDR3 DNA: TGTGCCAGCAGCCTAGCGGGGCTCTACGAGCAGTACTTC.

This clone was picked up many times. This chain uses TRBV11-2 with TRBJ2-1; 9 bases map to TRBD2. This CDR3 is 16 amino acids long. Germline CDR1 reads SGHAT; CDR2 reads FQNNGV. V trimming: 3 bases; J trimming: 2 bases; junction bases outside the gene matches: 5. Here the CDR3 reads CASSFELAGAYNEQFF. The CDR3 nucleotides are TGTGCCAGCAGCTTCGAACTAGCGGGTGCCTACAATGAGCAGTTCTTC.